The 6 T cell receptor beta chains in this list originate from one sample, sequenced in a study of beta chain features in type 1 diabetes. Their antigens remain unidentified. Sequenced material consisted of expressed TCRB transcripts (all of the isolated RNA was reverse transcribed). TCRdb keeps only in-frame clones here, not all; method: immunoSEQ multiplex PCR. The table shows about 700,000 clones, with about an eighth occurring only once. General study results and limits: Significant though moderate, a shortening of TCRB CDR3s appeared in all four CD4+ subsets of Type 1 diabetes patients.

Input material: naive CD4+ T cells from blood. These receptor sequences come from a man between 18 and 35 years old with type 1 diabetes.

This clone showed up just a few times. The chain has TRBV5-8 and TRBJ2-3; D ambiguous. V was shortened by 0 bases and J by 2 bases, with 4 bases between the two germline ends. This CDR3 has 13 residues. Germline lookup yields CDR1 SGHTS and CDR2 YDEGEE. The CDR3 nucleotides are TGTGCCAGCAGCTTGGAATACACAGATACGCAGTATTTT. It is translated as CASSLEYTDTQYF.

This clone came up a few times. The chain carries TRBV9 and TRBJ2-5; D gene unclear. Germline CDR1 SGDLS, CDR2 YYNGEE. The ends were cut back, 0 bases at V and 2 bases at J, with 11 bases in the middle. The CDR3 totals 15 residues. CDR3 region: CASSVVFGQQETQYF. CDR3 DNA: TGTGCCAGCAGCGTAGTGTTCGGGCAGCAAGAGACCCAGTACTTC.

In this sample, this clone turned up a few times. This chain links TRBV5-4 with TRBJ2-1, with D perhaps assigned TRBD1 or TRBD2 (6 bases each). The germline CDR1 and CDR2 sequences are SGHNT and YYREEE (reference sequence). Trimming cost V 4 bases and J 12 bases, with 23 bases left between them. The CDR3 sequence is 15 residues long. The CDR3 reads CASSPNSGGAFGQFF. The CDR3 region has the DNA TGTGCCAGCAGCCCTAATTCCGGGGGCGCGTTTGGGCAGTTCTTC.

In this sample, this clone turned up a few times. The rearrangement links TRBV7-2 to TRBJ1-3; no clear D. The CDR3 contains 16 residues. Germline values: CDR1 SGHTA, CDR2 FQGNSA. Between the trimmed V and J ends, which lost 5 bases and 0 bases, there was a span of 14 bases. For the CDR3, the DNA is TGTGCCAGCAGCCCCACACGCGGGATCTCTGGAAACACCATATATTTT. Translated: CASSPTRGISGNTIYF.

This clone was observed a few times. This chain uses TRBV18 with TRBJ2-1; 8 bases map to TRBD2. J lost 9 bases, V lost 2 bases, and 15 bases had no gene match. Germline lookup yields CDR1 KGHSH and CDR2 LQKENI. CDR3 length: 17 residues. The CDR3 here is CASSPKGSGGFFSEQFF. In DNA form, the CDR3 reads TGTGCCAGCTCACCAAAGGGAAGCGGGGGTTTCTTCAGTGAGCAGTTCTTC.

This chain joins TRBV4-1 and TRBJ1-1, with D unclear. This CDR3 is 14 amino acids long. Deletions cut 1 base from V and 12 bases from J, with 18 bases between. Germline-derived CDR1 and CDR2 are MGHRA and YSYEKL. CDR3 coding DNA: TGCGCCAGCAGCCAAGTTACTGGCACAGATCTCACTTTCTTT. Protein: CASSQVTGTDLTFF.